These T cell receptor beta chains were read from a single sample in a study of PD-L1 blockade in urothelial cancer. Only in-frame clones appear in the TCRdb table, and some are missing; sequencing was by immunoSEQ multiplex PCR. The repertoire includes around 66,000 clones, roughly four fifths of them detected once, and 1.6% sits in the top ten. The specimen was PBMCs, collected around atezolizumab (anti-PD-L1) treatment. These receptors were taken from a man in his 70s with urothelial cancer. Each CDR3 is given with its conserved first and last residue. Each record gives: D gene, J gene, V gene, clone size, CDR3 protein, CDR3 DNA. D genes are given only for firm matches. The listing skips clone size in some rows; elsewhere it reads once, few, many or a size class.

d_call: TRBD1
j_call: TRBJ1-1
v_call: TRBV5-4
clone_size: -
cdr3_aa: CASSFGTGEAFF
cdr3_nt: TGTGCCAGCAGCTTCGGGACAGGTGAAGCTTTCTTT

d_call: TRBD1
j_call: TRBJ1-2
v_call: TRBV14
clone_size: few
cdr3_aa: CASNRAGQGAGYTF
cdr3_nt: TGTGCCAGCAACCGCGCCGGCCAGGGGGCAGGCTACACCTTC

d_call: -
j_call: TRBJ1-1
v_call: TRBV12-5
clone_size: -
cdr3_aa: CASGLGTEAFF
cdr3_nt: TGTGCTAGTGGTTTGGGGACAGAAGCTTTCTTT

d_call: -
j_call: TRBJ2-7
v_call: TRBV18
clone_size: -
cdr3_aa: CASSLSRTGEGGVEQYF
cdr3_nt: TGTGCCAGCTCACTATCCAGAACGGGGGAGGGGGGCGTCGAGCAGTACTTC

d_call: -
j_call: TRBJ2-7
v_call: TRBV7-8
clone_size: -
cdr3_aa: CASSLGSRLEGQYF
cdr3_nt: TGTGCCAGCAGCTTGGGCTCCCGTTTGGAGGGGCAGTACTTC

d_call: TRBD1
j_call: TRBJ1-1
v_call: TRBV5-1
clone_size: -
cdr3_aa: CASSHELPGTDLNTEAFF
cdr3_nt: TGCGCCAGCAGCCACGAACTACCCGGGACAGATTTGAACACTGAAGCTTTCTTT

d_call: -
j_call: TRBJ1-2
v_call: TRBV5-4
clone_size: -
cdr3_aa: CASSSTGTYGYTF
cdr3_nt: TGTGCCAGCAGCTCGACAGGAACCTATGGCTACACCTTC

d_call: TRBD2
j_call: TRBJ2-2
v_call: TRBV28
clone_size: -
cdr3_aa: CASRLYRLAGTGELFF
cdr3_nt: TGTGCCAGCAGGCTATATCGACTAGCGGGGACCGGGGAGCTGTTTTTT

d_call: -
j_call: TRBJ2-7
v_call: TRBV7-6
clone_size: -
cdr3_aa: CASSPGDYKHEQYF
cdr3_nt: TGTGCCAGCAGCCCAGGGGACTATAAGCACGAGCAGTACTTC

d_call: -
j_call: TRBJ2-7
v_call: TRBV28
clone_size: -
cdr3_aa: CASSFPDSSAYYEQYF
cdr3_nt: TGTGCCAGCAGTTTCCCTGACTCCTCAGCTTACTACGAGCAGTACTTC

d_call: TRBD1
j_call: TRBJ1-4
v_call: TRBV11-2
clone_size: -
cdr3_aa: CASSLVTGTGNEKLFF
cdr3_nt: TGTGCCAGCAGCTTAGTAACCGGGACAGGGAATGAAAAACTGTTTTTT

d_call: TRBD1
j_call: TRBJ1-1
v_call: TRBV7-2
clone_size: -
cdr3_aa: CASSDRDRVLLAEAFF
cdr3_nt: TGTGCCAGCAGCGACCGGGACAGGGTACTTTTGGCTGAAGCTTTCTTT

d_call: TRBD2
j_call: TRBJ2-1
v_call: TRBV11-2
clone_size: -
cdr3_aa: CASSLVAGVVHEQFF
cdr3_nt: TGTGCCAGCAGCTTAGTAGCGGGAGTTGTACATGAGCAGTTCTTC

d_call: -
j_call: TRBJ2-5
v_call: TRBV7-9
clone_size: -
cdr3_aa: CASSLPLDPAETQYF
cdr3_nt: TGTGCCAGCAGCTTACCCCTAGACCCGGCAGAGACCCAGTACTTC

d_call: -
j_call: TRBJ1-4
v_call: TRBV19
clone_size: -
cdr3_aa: CASSSRGGLEKLFF
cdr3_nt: TGTGCCAGTAGTTCCCGGGGGGGGCTTGAAAAACTGTTTTTT

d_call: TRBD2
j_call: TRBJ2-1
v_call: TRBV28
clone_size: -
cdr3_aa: CASIQTSGVYNEQFF
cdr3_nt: TGTGCCAGCATTCAGACTAGCGGGGTCTACAATGAGCAGTTCTTC

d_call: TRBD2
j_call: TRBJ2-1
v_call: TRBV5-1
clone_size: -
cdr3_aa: CASSSWTGGNEQFF
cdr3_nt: TGCGCCAGCAGCTCCTGGACGGGGGGAAATGAGCAGTTCTTC

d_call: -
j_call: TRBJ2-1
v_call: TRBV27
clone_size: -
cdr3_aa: CASTPRRSSYNEQFF
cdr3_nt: TGTGCCAGCACCCCTCGGAGAAGCTCCTACAATGAGCAGTTCTTC

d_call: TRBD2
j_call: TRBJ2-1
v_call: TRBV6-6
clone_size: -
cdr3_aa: CASKGGRWNEQFF
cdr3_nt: TGTGCCAGCAAGGGCGGGAGGTGGAATGAGCAGTTCTTC

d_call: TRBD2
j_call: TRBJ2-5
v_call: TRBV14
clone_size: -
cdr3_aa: CASSLLGLAGGETQYF
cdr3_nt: TGTGCCAGCAGCCTCCTTGGACTAGCGGGGGGAGAGACCCAGTACTTC

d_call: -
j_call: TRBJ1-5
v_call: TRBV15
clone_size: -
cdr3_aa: CATSRDHETPSQPQHF
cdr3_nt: TGTGCCACCAGCAGAGATCATGAAACTCCGAGCCAGCCCCAGCATTTT

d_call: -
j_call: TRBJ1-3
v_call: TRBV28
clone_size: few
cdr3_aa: CASYEGNTIYF
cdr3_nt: TGTGCCAGCTACGAGGGAAACACCATATATTTT

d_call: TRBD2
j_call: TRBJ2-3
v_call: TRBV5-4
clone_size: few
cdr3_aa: CASSTSGREDTQYF
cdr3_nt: TGTGCCAGCAGCACCAGCGGGAGGGAAGATACGCAGTATTTT

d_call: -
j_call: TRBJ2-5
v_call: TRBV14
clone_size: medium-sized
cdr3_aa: CASSQDLQETQYF
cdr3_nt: TGTGCCAGCAGCCAAGATCTTCAAGAGACCCAGTACTTC

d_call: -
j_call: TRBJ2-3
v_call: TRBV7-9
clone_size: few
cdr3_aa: CASSRSTDTQYF
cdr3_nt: TGTGCCAGCAGCCGGAGCACAGATACGCAGTATTTT

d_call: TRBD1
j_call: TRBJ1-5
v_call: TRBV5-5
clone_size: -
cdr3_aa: CASSWGQGSNQPQHF
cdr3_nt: TGTGCCAGCAGCTGGGGACAGGGTAGCAATCAGCCCCAGCATTTT

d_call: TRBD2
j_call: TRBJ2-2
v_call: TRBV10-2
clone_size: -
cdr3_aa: CASTVAGAETGELFF
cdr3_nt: TGCGCCAGCACTGTAGCGGGAGCGGAGACCGGGGAGCTGTTTTTT

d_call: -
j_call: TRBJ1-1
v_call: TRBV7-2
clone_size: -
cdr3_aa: CASSPEGGVNTEAFF
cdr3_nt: TGTGCCAGCAGCCCCGAAGGGGGGGTGAACACTGAAGCTTTCTTT

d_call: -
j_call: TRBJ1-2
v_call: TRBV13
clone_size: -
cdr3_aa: CASSLDLRKGGYTF
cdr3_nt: TGTGCCAGCAGCTTAGACCTACGGAAGGGGGGCTACACCTTC

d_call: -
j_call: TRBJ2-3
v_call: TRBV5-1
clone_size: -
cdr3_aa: CASSLALGQGTGTDTQYF
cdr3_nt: TGCGCCAGCAGCTTGGCGTTGGGGCAGGGGACGGGCACAGATACGCAGTATTTT

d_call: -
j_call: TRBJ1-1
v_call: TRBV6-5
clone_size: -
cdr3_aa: CASSYTDSRTEAFF
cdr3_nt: TGTGCCAGCAGTTACACGGACAGCCGAACGGAAGCTTTCTTT

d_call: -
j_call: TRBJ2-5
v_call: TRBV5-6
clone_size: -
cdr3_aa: CASSLGAEETQYF
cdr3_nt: TGTGCCAGCAGCTTAGGGGCTGAGGAGACCCAGTACTTC

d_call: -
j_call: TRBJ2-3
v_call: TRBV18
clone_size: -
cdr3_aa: CASSPESSVFTQYF
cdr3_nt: TGTGCCAGCTCACCTGAGTCTAGCGTATTTACGCAGTATTTT